These 7 T cell receptor beta chains share one sample of origin, sequenced in a study of T cell changes during pregnancy in multiple sclerosis. Only in-frame clones appear in the TCRdb table, and some are missing; sequencing was by immunoSEQ multiplex PCR. The data contain 50,000 or so clones, roughly nine tenths of them singletons. Sequencing used CD4+ T cells from peripheral blood mononuclear cells, obtained before pregnancy. These receptors were obtained from a female donor with multiple sclerosis, enrolled in a pregnancy study.

The rearrangement uses TRBV5-4 and TRBJ2-7, with 10 nucleotides matching TRBD1. Unmatched junction bases numbered 6, after V lost 4 bases and J lost 5 bases. CDR3 length equals 14 residues. Germline CDR1 SGHNT, CDR2 YYREEE (reference sequence). As DNA, the CDR3 is TGTGCCAGCAGCCCCGGGACAGGGGCCCACGAGCAGTACTTC. Protein: CASSPGTGAHEQYF. The entire variable domain, with the rest obtained from reference TRBV5-4 and TRBJ2-7, is as follows: ETGVTQSPTHLIKTRGQQVTLRCSSQSGHNTVSWYQQALGQGPQFIFQYYREEENGRGNFPPRFSGLQFPNYSSELNVNALELDDSALYLCASSPGTGAHEQYFGPGTRLTVT.

V usage is TRBV7-5 and J usage is TRBJ2-7; the D call of TRBD2 is as the table states it, not checked on the DNA. TRBV7-5 represents a pseudogene. The CDR3 runs to 16 residues. This CDR3 is CVRSLKLPGYNYEQYF. DNA for the CDR3: TGTGTCAGAAGCTTAAAACTACCCGGTTATAATTACGAGCAGTACTTC.

The genes are TRBV29-1 and TRBJ2-3; a possible D gene is TRBD2 (6 bases). The CDR3 runs to 14 residues. The germline V and J ends were trimmed by 4 bases and 2 bases, with 13 bases remaining between them. Germline CDR1 is SQVTM and CDR2 is ANQGSEA. CDR3: CSVAGLLITDTQYF. In nucleotides, the CDR3 is TGCAGCGTTGCGGGACTTTTAATCACAGATACGCAGTATTTT.

The chain combines TRBV28 with TRBJ1-4; D gene unclear. V was trimmed by 7 bases and J by 8 bases, leaving 14 bases between them. Looked up from germline, CDR1 is MDHEN and CDR2 is SYDVKM. CDR3 length: 13 amino acids. The CDR3 region has the DNA TGTGCCAGCACCACGGTCGGTATAGAAAAACTGTTTTTT. Amino acids: CASTTVGIEKLFF.

This clone appeared a few times. This chain uses TRBV7-6 with TRBJ2-7; D possibly corresponds to TRBD2 (5 bases). Germline loops: CDR1 SGHVS, CDR2 FNYEAQ. V dropped 1 base and J dropped 4 bases, with 8 bases sitting between them. The CDR3 covers 13 residues. In nucleotides, the CDR3 is TGTGCCAGCAGCTTAGAGCGGACGTACGAGCAGTACTTC. Protein: CASSLERTYEQYF.

This clone was seen a single time. J is TRBJ2-5 and V is TRBV5-6, with TRBD2 as a possible D gene (6 bases). The CDR3 has 17 amino acids. The germline gives CDR1 SGHDT, CDR2 YYEEEE. The V end lost 1 base, the J end lost 2 bases, and 18 bases lay between the germline ends. For the CDR3, the DNA is TGTGCCAGCAGCTTGTTTCCGGGAGCGGTGGGGCAAGAGACCCAGTACTTC. This encodes CASSLFPGAVGQETQYF.

V usage is TRBV20-1 and J usage is TRBJ2-5, with D possibly TRBD1 on 6 matching bases. The CDR3 contains 11 residues. V dropped 3 bases and J dropped 11 bases, with 13 bases sitting between them. The germline V gene has CDR1 DFQATT and CDR2 SNEGSKA (reference sequence). As DNA, the CDR3 is TGCAGTGCTAGTGAAGGGGGACGGCAGTACTTC. This codes for CSASEGGRQYF.